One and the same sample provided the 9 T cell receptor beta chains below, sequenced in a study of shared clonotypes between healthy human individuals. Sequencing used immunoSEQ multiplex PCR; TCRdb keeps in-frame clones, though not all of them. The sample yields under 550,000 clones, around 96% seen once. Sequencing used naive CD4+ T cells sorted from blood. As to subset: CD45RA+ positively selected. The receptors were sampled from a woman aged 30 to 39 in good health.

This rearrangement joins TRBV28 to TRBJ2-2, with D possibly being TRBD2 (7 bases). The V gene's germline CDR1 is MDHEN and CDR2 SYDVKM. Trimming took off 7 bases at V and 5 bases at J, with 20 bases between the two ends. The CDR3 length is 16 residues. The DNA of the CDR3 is TGTGCCAGCACCCCTCGGGGGGCAGGGGAGACCGGGGAGCTGTTTTTT. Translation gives CASTPRGAGETGELFF.

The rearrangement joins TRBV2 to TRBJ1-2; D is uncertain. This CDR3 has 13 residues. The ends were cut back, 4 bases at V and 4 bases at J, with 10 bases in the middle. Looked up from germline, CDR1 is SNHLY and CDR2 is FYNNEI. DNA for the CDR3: TGTGCCAGCAGTGCGTCGGCCAGCTATGGCTACACCTTC. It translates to CASSASASYGYTF. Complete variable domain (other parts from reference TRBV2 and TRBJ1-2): EPEVTQTPSHQVTQMGQEVILRCVPISNHLYFYWYRQILGQKVEFLVSFYNNEISEKSEIFDDQFSVERPDGSNFTLKIRSTKLEDSAMYFCASSASASYGYTFGSGTRLTVV.

CDR3 nucleotides: TGTGCCAGCAGCGTAGCTTTGACAGGGACCTTTTCCTACGAGCAGTACTTC. Translation: CASSVALTGTFSYEQYF. The J gene is TRBJ2-7, the V gene TRBV9; 7 bases are a match to TRBD1. J was trimmed by 1 base and V by 0 bases; bases with no gene match: 10. The CDR3 totals 17 residues. The germline V gene has CDR1 SGDLS and CDR2 YYNGEE.

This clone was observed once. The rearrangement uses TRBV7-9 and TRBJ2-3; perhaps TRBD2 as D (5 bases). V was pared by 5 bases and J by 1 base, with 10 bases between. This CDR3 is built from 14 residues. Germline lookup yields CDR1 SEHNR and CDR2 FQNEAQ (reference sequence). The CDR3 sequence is CASSHSGRTDTQYF. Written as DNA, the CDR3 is TGTGCCAGCAGCCACAGCGGACGCACAGATACGCAGTATTTT. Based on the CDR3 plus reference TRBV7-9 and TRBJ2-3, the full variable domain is DTGVSQNPRHKITKRGQNVTFRCDPISEHNRLYWYRQTLGQGPEFLTYFQNEAQLEKSRLLSDRFSAERPKGSFSTLEIQRTEQGDSAMYLCASSHSGRTDTQYFGPGTRLTVL.

This CDR3 reads CASSLVVLGLGGNSATDTQYF. The CDR3 nucleotides are TGTGCCAGCAGCTTAGTCGTTCTGGGGCTTGGCGGGAACTCCGCCACAGATACGCAGTATTTT. The V and J genes are TRBV7-6 and TRBJ2-3, with a possible D match to TRBD2 (6 bases). There are 21 residues in the CDR3. CDR1 is SGHVS, CDR2 FNYEAQ, per germline. V lost 1 base and J 2 bases, leaving 28 bases between the germline ends.

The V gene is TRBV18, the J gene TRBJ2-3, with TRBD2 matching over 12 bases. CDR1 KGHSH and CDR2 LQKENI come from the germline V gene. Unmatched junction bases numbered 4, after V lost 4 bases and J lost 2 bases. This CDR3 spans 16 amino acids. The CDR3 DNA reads TGTGCCAGCTCACAAAGGACTAGCGGGGCCACAGATACGCAGTATTTT. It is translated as CASSQRTSGATDTQYF.

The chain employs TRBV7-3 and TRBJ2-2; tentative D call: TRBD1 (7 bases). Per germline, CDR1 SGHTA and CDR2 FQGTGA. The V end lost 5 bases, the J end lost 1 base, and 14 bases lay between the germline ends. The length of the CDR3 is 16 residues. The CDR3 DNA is TGTGCCAGCAGCGAACGGGGGACAGAGAACACCGGGGAGCTGTTTTTT. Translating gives CASSERGTENTGELFF.

The CDR3 here is CSAREGYEQYF. Written as DNA, the CDR3 is TGCAGTGCTAGAGAGGGGTACGAGCAGTACTTC. V and J are TRBV20-1 and TRBJ2-7; D gene unclear. Between the trimmed V and J ends, which lost 0 bases and 4 bases, there was a span of 4 bases. Germline V gene sequence: CDR1 DFQATT, CDR2 SNEGSKA (reference sequence). CDR3 length: 11 residues.

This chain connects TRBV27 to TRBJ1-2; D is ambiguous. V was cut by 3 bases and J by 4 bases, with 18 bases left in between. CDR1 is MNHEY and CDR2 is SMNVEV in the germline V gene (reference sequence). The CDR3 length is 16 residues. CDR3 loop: CASSLAPPEHGYGYTF. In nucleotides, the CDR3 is TGTGCCAGCAGTTTGGCCCCTCCGGAACACGGCTATGGCTACACCTTC.